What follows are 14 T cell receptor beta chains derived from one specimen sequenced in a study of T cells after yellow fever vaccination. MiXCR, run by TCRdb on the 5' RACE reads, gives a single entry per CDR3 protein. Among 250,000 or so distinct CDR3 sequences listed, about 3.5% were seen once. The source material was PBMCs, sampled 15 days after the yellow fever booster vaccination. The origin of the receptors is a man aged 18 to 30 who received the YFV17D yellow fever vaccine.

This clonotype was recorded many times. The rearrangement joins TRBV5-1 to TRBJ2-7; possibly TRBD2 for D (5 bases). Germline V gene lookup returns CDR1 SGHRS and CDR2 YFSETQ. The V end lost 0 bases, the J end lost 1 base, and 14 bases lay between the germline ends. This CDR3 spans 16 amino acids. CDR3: CASSLVEGSFSYEQYV. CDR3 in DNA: TGCGCCAGCAGCTTGGTCGAGGGATCTTTTTCCTACGAGCAGTACGTC.

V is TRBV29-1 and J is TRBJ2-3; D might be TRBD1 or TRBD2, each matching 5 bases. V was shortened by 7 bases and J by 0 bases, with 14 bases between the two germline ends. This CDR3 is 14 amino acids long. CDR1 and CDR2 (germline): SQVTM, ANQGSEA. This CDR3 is CSARGPLSTDTQYF. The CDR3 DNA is TGCAGCGCCCGGGGACCCTTGAGCACAGATACGCAGTATTTT.

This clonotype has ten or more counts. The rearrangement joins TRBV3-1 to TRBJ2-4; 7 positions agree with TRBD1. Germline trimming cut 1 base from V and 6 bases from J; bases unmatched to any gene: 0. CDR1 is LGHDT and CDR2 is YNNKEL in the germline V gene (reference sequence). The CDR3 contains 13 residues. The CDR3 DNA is TGTGCCAGCAGCCAAGCAGGGGGAAACATTCAGTACTTC. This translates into CASSQAGGNIQYF.

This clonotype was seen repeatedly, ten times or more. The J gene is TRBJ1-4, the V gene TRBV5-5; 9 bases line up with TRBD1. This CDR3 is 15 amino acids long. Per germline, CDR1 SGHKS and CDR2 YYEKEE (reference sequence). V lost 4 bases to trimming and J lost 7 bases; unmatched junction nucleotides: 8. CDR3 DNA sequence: TGTGCCAGCAGCCACAGGACAGGGGAAGGTGAAAAACTGTTTTTT. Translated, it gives CASSHRTGEGEKLFF.

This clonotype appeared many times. The CDR3 sequence: CASTSPSGTYNQETQYF. The CDR3 DNA sequence: TGTGCCAGCACCTCCCCATCGGGGACGTACAACCAAGAGACCCAGTACTTC. The chain has TRBV5-8 and TRBJ2-5; either TRBD1 or TRBD2 may supply D (5 bases each). V lost 6 bases and J lost 0, with 21 bases in between. The germline V gene encodes CDR1 SGHTS and CDR2 YDEGEE. The CDR3 runs to 17 residues.

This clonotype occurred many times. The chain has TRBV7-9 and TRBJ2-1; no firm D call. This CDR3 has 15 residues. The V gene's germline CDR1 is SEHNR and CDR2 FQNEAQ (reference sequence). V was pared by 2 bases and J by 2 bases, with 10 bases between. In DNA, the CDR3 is TGTGCCAGCAGCTTAAAGGCAGGAGCCTACAATGAGCAGTTCTTC. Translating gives CASSLKAGAYNEQFF.

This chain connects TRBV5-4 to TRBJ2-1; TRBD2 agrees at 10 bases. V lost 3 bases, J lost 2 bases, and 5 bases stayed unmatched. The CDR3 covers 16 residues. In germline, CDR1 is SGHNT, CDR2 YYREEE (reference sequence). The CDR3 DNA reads TGTGCCAGCAGCTCCCGTAGCGGGGGGCCCTACAATGAGCAGTTCTTC. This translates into CASSSRSGGPYNEQFF.

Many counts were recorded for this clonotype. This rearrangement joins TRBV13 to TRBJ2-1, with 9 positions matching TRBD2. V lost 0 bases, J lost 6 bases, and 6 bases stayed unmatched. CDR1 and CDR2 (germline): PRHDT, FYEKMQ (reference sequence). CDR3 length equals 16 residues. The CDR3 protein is CASSLGVSGGGNEQFF. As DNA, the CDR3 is TGTGCCAGCAGCTTAGGGGTTAGCGGGGGAGGCAATGAGCAGTTCTTC.

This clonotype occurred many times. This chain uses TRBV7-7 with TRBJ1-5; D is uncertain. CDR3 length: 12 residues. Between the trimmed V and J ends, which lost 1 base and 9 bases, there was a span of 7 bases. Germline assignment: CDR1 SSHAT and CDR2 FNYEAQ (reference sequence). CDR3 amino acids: CASSLVCRPQHF. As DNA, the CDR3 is TGTGCCAGCAGCTTAGTTTGTCGGCCCCAGCATTTT.

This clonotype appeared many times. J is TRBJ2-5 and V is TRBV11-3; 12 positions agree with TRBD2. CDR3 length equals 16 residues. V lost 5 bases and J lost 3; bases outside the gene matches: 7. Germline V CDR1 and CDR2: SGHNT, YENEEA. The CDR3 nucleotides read TGTGCCAGCAGCGCACGGGGACTAGCGGGCGAAGAGACCCAGTACTTC. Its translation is CASSARGLAGEETQYF.

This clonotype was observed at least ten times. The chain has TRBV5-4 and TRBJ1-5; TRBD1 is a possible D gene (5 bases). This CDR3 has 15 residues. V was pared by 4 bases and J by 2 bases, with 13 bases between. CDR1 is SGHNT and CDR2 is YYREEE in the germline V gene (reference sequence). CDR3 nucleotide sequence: TGTGCCAGCAGCACCCAGGGCACGGGCAATCAGCCCCAGCATTTT. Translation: CASSTQGTGNQPQHF.

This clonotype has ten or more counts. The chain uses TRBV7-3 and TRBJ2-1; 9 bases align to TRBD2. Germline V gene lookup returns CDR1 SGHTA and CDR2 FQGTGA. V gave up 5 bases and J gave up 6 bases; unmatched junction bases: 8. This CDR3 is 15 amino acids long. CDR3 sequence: CASSLGLALGNEQFF. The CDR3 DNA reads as TGTGCCAGCAGCCTAGGACTAGCGCTGGGCAATGAGCAGTTCTTC.

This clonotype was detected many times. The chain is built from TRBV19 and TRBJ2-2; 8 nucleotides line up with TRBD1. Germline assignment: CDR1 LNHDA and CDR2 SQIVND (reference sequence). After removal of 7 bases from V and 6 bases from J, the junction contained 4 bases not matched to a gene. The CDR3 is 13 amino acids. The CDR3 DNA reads TGTGCCAGTACCGGACAGGGCCCCGGGGAGCTGTTTTTT. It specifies CASTGQGPGELFF.

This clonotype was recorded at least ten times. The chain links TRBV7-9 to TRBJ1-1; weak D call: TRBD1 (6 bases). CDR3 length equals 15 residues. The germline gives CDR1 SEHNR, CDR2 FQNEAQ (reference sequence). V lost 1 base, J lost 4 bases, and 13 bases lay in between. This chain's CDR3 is CASSLGLAGVTEAFF. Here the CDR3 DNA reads TGTGCCAGCAGCTTAGGTTTAGCAGGGGTCACTGAAGCTTTCTTT.